Only a few counts were recorded for the clone carrying this T cell receptor (beta chain). Its antigen remains unknown. The sample is drawn from a study of identical twins. Whole-study results and caveats: Analyses based on zero insertions could be partly confounded by invariant MAIT and iNKT cells. Models predicted too little out-of-frame TCR alpha sharing in monozygotic twins.

CDR3 size: 16 residues. Losses at the gene ends were 5 bases for V and 4 bases for J; bases not matched to a gene: 8. The germline V gene encodes CDR1 SGHVS and CDR2 FQNEAQ. Every sampled donor was Caucasian and healthy. A universal primer site came from template switching; cDNA carried unique molecular identifiers. MiXCR, applied by TCRdb to the 5' RACE reads, yields one record per CDR3 protein. Of 300,000 to 350,000 distinct CDR3 sequences listed, 9% to 15% were seen once; the top ten hold 7.2%. These same records also appear under a second study, on yellow fever vaccine responses in identical twins.

The receptor's source is a woman between 18 and 30 years old in good health. The gene calls are TRBV7-8 and TRBJ2-1, with TRBD1 matching over 10 bases. Source material: CD8+ T cells sorted from blood. The CDR3 sequence is CASSLRTGGSYNEQFF. The CDR3 DNA reads as TGTGCCAGCAGCCTCAGGACAGGGGGATCTTACAATGAGCAGTTCTTC.